These 7 T cell receptor beta chains were sequenced from one sample in a study of blood T cells in healthy people across ages. Primers used in a second PCR of roughly 6 to 12 cycles were a sample-barcoded 5' primer and a J-beta primer mix. TCRdb re-derived calls from the 5' RACE reads in MiXCR, one entry per CDR3 protein. The sample lists hundreds of thousands of distinct CDR3 sequences; 40% to 50% were seen once. The sequenced material came from blood. These receptors originate from a man in his 60s in good health.

This clonotype was observed a few times. The chain uses TRBV6-6 and TRBJ2-5, with 7 bases that match TRBD2. The CDR3 consists of 13 residues. Germline V gene data show CDR1 as MNHNY and CDR2 as SVGAGI (reference sequence). The junction had 6 bases not matched to a gene; V was cut back by 7 bases and J by 4 bases. For the CDR3, the DNA is TGTGCCAGCACCCAGCGGGGACTAGAGACCCAGTACTTC. It specifies CASTQRGLETQYF.

This chain links TRBV12-3 or TRBV12-4 with TRBJ2-7; D might be TRBD1 (5 bases). The CDR3 runs 15 residues. Trimming removed 3 bases from V and 1 base from J, with 13 bases in between. The CDR3 spells CASSLGRAKSYEQYF. The CDR3 DNA is TGTGCCAGCAGTTTGGGGCGAGCTAAGTCCTACGAGCAGTACTTC.

The CDR3 sequence is CASSNYSPLHF. In DNA, the CDR3 is TGTGCCAGCAGCAACTATTCACCCCTCCACTTT. V and J are TRBV6-6 and TRBJ1-6; D uncertain. The germline gives CDR1 MNHNY, CDR2 SVGAGI (reference sequence). The CDR3 runs to 11 residues. The ends were cut back, 6 bases at V and 8 bases at J, with 5 bases in the middle.

The CDR3 nucleotides are TGCGCCAGCAGCCAAGGGGGACTAGTTATTGGGACCCAGTACTTC. This encodes CASSQGGLVIGTQYF. The chain employs TRBV4-1 and TRBJ2-5; 8 bases align to TRBD2. The CDR3 runs to 15 residues. CDR1 MGHRA and CDR2 YSYEKL come from the germline V gene. Unmatched junction bases numbered 8, after V lost 1 base and J lost 7 bases.

The genes are TRBV2 and TRBJ2-5, with 11 positions matching TRBD2. Trimming took 6 bases from V and 5 from J; bases not matched to a gene: 8. Germline V lookup: CDR1 SNHLY, CDR2 FYNNEI. The CDR3 sequence is 15 residues long. CDR3 DNA sequence: TGTGCCAGCAGGGATAGCGGGGGGGCCGTGGAGACCCAGTACTTC. It specifies CASRDSGGAVETQYF.

This clonotype was seen once. V gene TRBV2 combines with J gene TRBJ1-4, with TRBD1 as a possible D gene (5 bases). The CDR3 spans 16 residues. V lost 5 bases to trimming and J lost 0 bases, with 13 bases between them. Per the germline V gene, CDR1 is SNHLY and CDR2 is FYNNEI. The CDR3 protein is CASSLQQGTTNEKLFF. CDR3 in DNA: TGTGCCAGCAGTCTCCAGCAGGGTACAACTAATGAAAAACTGTTTTTT.

The chain joins TRBV4-3 to TRBJ2-3, with D possibly being TRBD1 (5 bases). This CDR3 is built from 15 residues. Between the trimmed V and J ends, which lost 4 bases and 4 bases, there was a span of 15 bases. Looked up from germline, CDR1 is LGHNA and CDR2 is YSLEER. In DNA, the CDR3 is TGCGCCAGCAGCCCGTCGTCAGGGTTGGCAGATACGCAGTATTTT. Translated, it gives CASSPSSGLADTQYF.